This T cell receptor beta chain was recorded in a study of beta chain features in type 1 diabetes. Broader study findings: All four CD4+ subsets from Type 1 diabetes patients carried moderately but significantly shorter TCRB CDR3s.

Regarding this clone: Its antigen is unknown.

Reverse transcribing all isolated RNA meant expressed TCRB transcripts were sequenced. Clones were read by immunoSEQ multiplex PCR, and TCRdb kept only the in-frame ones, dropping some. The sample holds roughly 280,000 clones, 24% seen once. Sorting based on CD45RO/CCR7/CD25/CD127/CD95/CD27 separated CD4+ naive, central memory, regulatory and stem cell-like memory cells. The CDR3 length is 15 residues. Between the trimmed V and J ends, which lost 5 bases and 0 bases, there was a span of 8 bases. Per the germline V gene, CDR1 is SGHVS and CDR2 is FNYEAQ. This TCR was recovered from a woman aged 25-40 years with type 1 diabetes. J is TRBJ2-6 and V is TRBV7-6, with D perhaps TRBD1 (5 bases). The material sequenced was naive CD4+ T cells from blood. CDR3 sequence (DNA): TGTGCCAGCAGCCCCAGGGACTCTGGGGCCAACGTCCTGACTTTC. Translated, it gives CASSPRDSGANVLTF.